These 15 T cell receptor beta chains were all obtained from the same sample, sequenced in a study of blood T cells in healthy people across ages. The use of a sample-barcoded 5' primer and a J-beta primer mix characterized a second PCR of roughly 7 to 12 cycles. One entry per CDR3 protein results from TCRdb running MiXCR on the 5' RACE reads. The table records fewer than 2 million distinct CDR3 sequences, 39% of them present only once. Sequencing was done on a sample of blood. The receptors were gathered from a human donor in good health.

The chain links TRBV7-2 to TRBJ1-5, with D possibly TRBD1 on 6 matching bases. This CDR3 contains 17 residues. The V gene lost 4 bases and the J gene lost 0 bases, with 16 bases spanning the gap. The germline gives CDR1 SGHTA, CDR2 FQGNSA. This CDR3 reads CASSSTDRTYSNQPQHF. The CDR3 coding sequence is TGTGCCAGCAGCTCAACAGACAGGACTTATAGCAATCAGCCCCAGCATTTT.

The gene calls are TRBV28 and TRBJ2-7; 7 nucleotides match TRBD1. Trimming at V came to 5 bases and at J to 2 bases, leaving 9 bases not matched to a gene. The CDR3 loop spans 15 amino acids. CDR1 MDHEN and CDR2 SYDVKM come from the germline V gene. In DNA form, the CDR3 reads TGTGCCAGCAGTACAGGGGCCCTACTACCCTACGAGCAGTACTTC. It yields the protein CASSTGALLPYEQYF.

This chain uses TRBV10-3 with TRBJ2-3; 8 bases fit TRBD1. Germline V gives CDR1 ENHRY, CDR2 SYGVKD. The CDR3 consists of 15 residues. V shed 6 bases and J 0 bases; nucleotides not matched to a gene: 5. The CDR3 bases are TGTGCCATCAGGGCGGACAGGGAGAGCACAGATACGCAGTATTTT. The encoded protein is CAIRADRESTDTQYF.

The chain couples TRBV5-1 to TRBJ2-2; 9 bases are a match to TRBD1. V shed 2 bases, J shed 4 bases, and the junction held 6 bases outside the gene matches. Germline-derived CDR1 and CDR2 are SGHRS and YFSETQ. CDR3 size: 16 residues. CDR3 loop: CASSFLGQGSTGELFF. The CDR3 region has the DNA TGCGCCAGCAGCTTCCTAGGACAGGGGAGCACCGGGGAGCTGTTTTTT.

This chain links TRBV4-3 with TRBJ1-4; weak D call: TRBD1 (5 bases). Trimming removed 0 bases from V and 8 bases from J, with 13 bases in between. Germline lookup yields CDR1 LGHNA and CDR2 YSLEER. The CDR3 length is 15 residues. The CDR3 DNA follows: TGCGCCAGCAGCCAAGATCAGCAGGGCGGAGAAAAACTGTTTTTT. It codes for CASSQDQQGGEKLFF.

V gene TRBV29-1 combines with J gene TRBJ2-1; tentative D call: TRBD2 (7 bases). This CDR3 comprises 17 residues. V lost 3 bases to trimming and J lost 0 bases, with 18 bases between them. Per the germline V gene, CDR1 is SQVTM and CDR2 is ANQGSEA. The CDR3 region is CSVEGGRFISSYNEQFF. DNA of the CDR3: TGCAGCGTTGAGGGGGGGCGCTTTATAAGCTCCTACAATGAGCAGTTCTTC.

On this clonotype itself: The junction departs from germline at one end; a sequencing error may be responsible. This sequence joins TRBV20-1 and TRBJ2-3; 7 bases are shared with TRBD2. This CDR3 comprises 17 residues. Germline-derived CDR1 and CDR2 are DFQATT and SNEGSKA (reference sequence). CDR3 protein: CSTRDLSQASGADTQYF. The CDR3 DNA reads TGCAGTACTAGAGATCTTTCTCAGGCTAGCGGTGCAGATACGCAGTATTTT.

This sequence joins TRBV29-1 and TRBJ1-2; TRBD1 might be the D (5 bases). The CDR3 sequence is 15 residues long. Trimming removed 3 bases from V and 1 base from J, with 15 bases in between. Germline V gene sequence: CDR1 SQVTM, CDR2 ANQGSEA. CDR3 DNA: TGCAGCGTTGACTCGTGGGGGGAAGATAACTATGGCTACACCTTC. This translates into CSVDSWGEDNYGYTF.

This clonotype was seen only a few times. The rearrangement links TRBV5-1 to TRBJ2-7; 9 bases line up with TRBD1. The V gene's germline CDR1 is SGHRS and CDR2 YFSETQ. CDR3 size: 13 residues. J gave up 6 bases and V 0 bases, and 1 base lay outside the gene matches. The CDR3 protein is CASSLGDRAEQYF. CDR3 sequence (DNA): TGCGCCAGCAGCTTGGGGGACAGGGCCGAGCAGTACTTC.

This clonotype showed up just once. The V call is TRBV11-3, the J call TRBJ2-3; 8 bases align to TRBD1. Germline assignment: CDR1 SGHNT and CDR2 YENEEA. V dropped 6 bases and J dropped 4; count of bases not matched to a gene: 9. This CDR3 is 15 amino acids long. CDR3 residues: CASRLGQGVADTQYF. The CDR3 bases are TGTGCCAGCAGACTCGGACAGGGAGTCGCAGATACGCAGTATTTT.

The gene calls are TRBV13 and TRBJ1-1; TRBD1 is a possible D gene (5 bases). Germline-derived CDR1 and CDR2 are PRHDT and FYEKMQ (reference sequence). The CDR3 spans 14 residues. The V and J ends lost 3 bases and 2 bases respectively, with 10 bases between them. CDR3 protein: CASSFMGLNTEAFF. CDR3 nucleotides: TGTGCCAGCAGCTTTATGGGGCTAAACACTGAAGCTTTCTTT.

V gene TRBV4-1 combines with J gene TRBJ2-3; 11 bases match TRBD2. The V gene end was trimmed by 4 bases and the J gene end by 3 bases; junction bases not matched to a gene: 12. The CDR3 length is 18 residues. Germline CDR1 MGHRA, CDR2 YSYEKL. CDR3 in amino acids: CASSRFTTGLAVTDTQYF. The CDR3 DNA reads TGCGCCAGCAGCCGTTTCACCACGGGACTAGCGGTTACAGATACGCAGTATTTT.

V and J are TRBV15 and TRBJ2-5; perhaps TRBD2 as D (6 bases). Germline V gene lookup returns CDR1 LNHNV and CDR2 YYDKDF (reference sequence). The V end lost 0 bases, the J end lost 11 bases, and 25 bases lay between the germline ends. CDR3 size: 17 residues. In DNA form, the CDR3 reads TGTGCCACCAGCAGAGATAAGGTTGGGGCCATTTCGGGAGAGCAGTACTTC. Amino acids: CATSRDKVGAISGEQYF.

The chain combines TRBV29-1 with TRBJ2-7; tentative D call: TRBD1 (5 bases). Per germline, CDR1 SQVTM and CDR2 ANQGSEA. V gave up 2 bases and J gave up 0 bases, with 23 bases separating them. The length of the CDR3 is 18 residues. The DNA for the CDR3 is TGCAGCGTTGAACCGACCTTCCCCGGCACAGGTCTCTCCTACGAGCAGTACTTC. It translates to CSVEPTFPGTGLSYEQYF.

This clonotype has at least ten counts. The chain couples TRBV20-1 to TRBJ2-7; 8 bases align to TRBD1. The DNA end lines up better with TRBJ2-5; the J call may be wrong. Germline assignment: CDR1 DFQATT and CDR2 SNEGSKA (reference sequence). The CDR3 extends over 14 amino acids. The CDR3 loop is CSARDRQGIVTQYF. CDR3 nucleotides: TGCAGTGCTAGAGACCGACAGGGGATTGTGACCCAGTACTTC.